This entry lists 27 T cell receptor beta chains sequenced from one sample in a study of cytomegalovirus exposure and HLA in healthy donors. A multiplex PCR was run with 60 Vbeta primers and 13 Jbeta primers. The method was immunoSEQ multiplex PCR; TCRdb's version includes in-frame clones alone and lacks a portion of them. The table shows tens of thousands of clones, with 50% occurring only once. The sample taken for sequencing was PBMCs. These receptors were collected from a human donor in good health.

This clone showed up just a few times. This chain's CDR3 is CASSLGPAGPNQPQHF. CDR3 bases: TGTGCCAGCAGCTTAGGTCCGGCAGGCCCAAATCAGCCCCAGCATTTT. The gene calls are TRBV7-6 and TRBJ1-5; D call uncertain. V lost 1 base, J lost 4 bases, and 14 bases lay in between. The CDR3 runs to 16 residues. Germline V gene sequence: CDR1 SGHVS, CDR2 FNYEAQ.

This clone was seen a few times. V gene TRBV2 combines with J gene TRBJ1-4; TRBD1 agrees at 7 bases. Germline V lookup: CDR1 SNHLY, CDR2 FYNNEI. The CDR3 extends over 12 amino acids. Trimming took 4 bases from V and 8 from J; bases not matched to a gene: 1. The CDR3 loop is CASSGDSEKLFF. The CDR3 DNA follows: TGTGCCAGCAGTGGGGACAGCGAAAAACTGTTTTTT. The whole variable domain, filled in from reference TRBV2 and TRBJ1-4, reads EPEVTQTPSHQVTQMGQEVILRCVPISNHLYFYWYRQILGQKVEFLVSFYNNEISEKSEIFDDQFSVERPDGSNFTLKIRSTKLEDSAMYFCASSGDSEKLFFGSGTQLSVL.

V usage is TRBV28 and J usage is TRBJ1-2; no clear D. Germline loops: CDR1 MDHEN, CDR2 SYDVKM. The CDR3 covers 11 residues. V was cut by 9 bases and J by 4 bases, with 9 bases left in between. The chain's CDR3 is CASSLSYGYTF. The CDR3, as DNA: TGTGCCAGTTCCTTGAGCTATGGCTACACCTTC.

V usage is TRBV9 and J usage is TRBJ1-2, with TRBD1 matching over 9 bases. Germline loops: CDR1 SGDLS, CDR2 YYNGEE. V shed 2 bases and J 8 bases; nucleotides not matched to a gene: 7. The CDR3 contains 14 residues. The CDR3 is CASSVGQGKRGYTF. The CDR3 DNA reads as TGTGCCAGCAGCGTGGGACAGGGAAAACGCGGCTACACCTTC. Full variable domain (rest looked up from reference TRBV9 and TRBJ1-2): DSGVTQTPKHLITATGQRVTLRCSPRSGDLSVYWYQQSLDQGLQFLIQYYNGEERAKGNILERFSAQQFPDLHSELNLSSLELGDSALYFCASSVGQGKRGYTFGSGTRLTVV.

V is TRBV4-2 and J is TRBJ2-7; tentative D call: TRBD1 (6 bases). Between the trimmed V and J ends, which lost 0 bases and 7 bases, there was a span of 19 bases. Germline assignment: CDR1 LGHNA and CDR2 YNFKEQ. The CDR3 loop spans 16 amino acids. This CDR3 reads CASSQESAGVGLEQYF. Written as DNA, the CDR3 is TGTGCCAGCAGCCAAGAATCCGCAGGGGTAGGCCTGGAGCAGTACTTC.

This clone has only a few counts. V gene TRBV28 combines with J gene TRBJ1-5; weak D call: TRBD1 (5 bases). The V gene lost 6 bases and the J gene lost 0 bases, with 6 bases spanning the gap. In germline, CDR1 is MDHEN, CDR2 SYDVKM. This CDR3 has 13 amino acids. CDR3 amino acids: CASRGASNQPQHF. CDR3 nucleotides: TGTGCCAGCAGAGGGGCTAGCAATCAGCCCCAGCATTTT.

This chain links TRBV11-2 with TRBJ2-7; 8 bases map to TRBD2. Trimming at V came to 5 bases and at J to 3 bases, leaving 6 bases not matched to a gene. Per germline, CDR1 SGHAT and CDR2 FQNNGV. This CDR3 is built from 14 residues. Written as DNA, the CDR3 is TGTGCCAGCAGCGCCAGCGGGAGTTACTACGAGCAGTACTTC. It codes for CASSASGSYYEQYF. Combining the CDR3 with reference TRBV11-2 and TRBJ2-7 gives the whole variable domain EAGVAQSPRYKIIEKRQSVAFWCNPISGHATLYWYQQILGQGPKLLIQFQNNGVVDDSQLPKDRFSAERLKGVDSTLKIQPAKLEDSAVYLCASSASGSYYEQYFGPGTRLTVT.

CDR3 sequence (DNA): TGTGCCAGCAGTTGGGGCCGGAACACTGAAGCTTTCTTT. It specifies CASSWGRNTEAFF. The rearrangement joins TRBV27 to TRBJ1-1, with D tentatively TRBD1 (5 bases). Trimming left V 4 bases short and J 1 base short, with 7 bases between. The CDR3 extends over 13 amino acids. Germline V gene lookup returns CDR1 MNHEY and CDR2 SMNVEV (reference sequence).

This clone showed up many times. Additional DNA sequences in this sample encode the identical CDR3. This chain uses TRBV6-6 with TRBJ1-1; D possibly corresponds to TRBD1 (5 bases). The CDR3 runs 14 residues. Trimming took 0 bases from V and 5 from J, leaving 10 bases between them. Germline V gene lookup returns CDR1 MNHNY and CDR2 SVGAGI (reference sequence). The CDR3 DNA reads TGTGCCAGCAGTTACTCGGACCGGGGGACTGAAGCTTTCTTT. Translated, it gives CASSYSDRGTEAFF.

The chain is built from TRBV29-1 and TRBJ2-1; TRBD1 aligns across 12 bases. The CDR3 is 13 residues long. CDR1 and CDR2 from the germline V gene are SQVTM and ANQGSEA. The ends lost 8 bases at V and 8 bases at J; junction bases unmatched: 7. The DNA of the CDR3 is TGCAGCATCTCGGGACAGGGGGCCGATGAGCAGTTCTTC. This encodes CSISGQGADEQFF.

The chain is built from TRBV4-3 and TRBJ1-3, with D possibly TRBD1 on 5 matching bases. This CDR3 comprises 15 residues. Germline-derived CDR1 and CDR2 are LGHNA and YSLEER. V gave up 0 bases and J gave up 5 bases, with 11 bases separating them. This CDR3 is CASSQDYRSRNTIYF. CDR3 nucleotide sequence: TGCGCCAGCAGCCAAGACTACAGGTCTAGAAACACCATATATTTT.

The J gene is TRBJ1-4, the V gene TRBV6-1; 7 bases match TRBD1. Looked up from germline, CDR1 is MNHNS and CDR2 is SASEGT. The length of the CDR3 is 14 residues. V shed 8 bases and J 8 bases; nucleotides not matched to a gene: 11. CDR3 loop: CASGRQGLKEKLFF. The CDR3 DNA is TGTGCCAGCGGCCGACAGGGTTTGAAGGAAAAACTGTTTTTT.

The rearrangement links TRBV29-1 to TRBJ2-1; 10 bases match TRBD2. This CDR3 is built from 14 residues. V shed 5 bases, J shed 9 bases, and the junction held 10 bases outside the gene matches. The germline CDR1 and CDR2 sequences are SQVTM and ANQGSEA. This CDR3 is CSVQREGRGGEQFF. CDR3 nucleotides: TGCAGCGTTCAGCGGGAGGGCCGAGGGGGTGAGCAGTTCTTC.

This chain joins TRBV5-6 and TRBJ2-1, with TRBD1 matching over 9 bases. V was pared by 4 bases and J by 8 bases, with 10 bases of the junction left unmatched. CDR1 is SGHDT, CDR2 YYEEEE, per germline. This CDR3 spans 15 amino acids. CDR3 residues: CASSPSGTGRYEQFF. The DNA of the CDR3 is TGTGCCAGCAGCCCGTCCGGGACAGGGCGATATGAGCAGTTCTTC. The full variable domain, completed using reference TRBV5-6 and TRBJ2-1, is DAGVTQSPTHLIKTRGQQVTLRCSPKSGHDTVSWYQQALGQGPQFIFQYYEEEERQRGNFPDRFSGHQFPNYSSELNVNALLLGDSALYLCASSPSGTGRYEQFFGPGTRLTVL.

The chain uses TRBV11-2 and TRBJ1-1; D remains ambiguous. The V end was cut by 5 bases, the J end by 1 base, with 8 bases between. The V gene's germline CDR1 is SGHAT and CDR2 FQNNGV. The CDR3 has 13 amino acids. CDR3 bases: TGTGCCAGCAGCCGAAGAGGGAACACTGAAGCTTTCTTT. Translation: CASSRRGNTEAFF.

The J gene is TRBJ1-5, the V gene TRBV19; TRBD1 aligns across 7 bases. Per the germline V gene, CDR1 is LNHDA and CDR2 is SQIVND (reference sequence). CDR3 length: 13 amino acids. With 3 bases clipped from V and 6 bases from J, the junction kept 2 bases outside the gene matches. CDR3 amino acids: CASSISGGQPQHF. In DNA, the CDR3 is TGTGCCAGTAGTATTTCAGGGGGTCAGCCCCAGCATTTT.

This chain joins TRBV4-3 and TRBJ2-3; 9 nucleotides line up with TRBD1. V trimming: 4 bases; J trimming: 3 bases; junction bases outside the gene matches: 2. Germline CDR1 LGHNA, CDR2 YSLEER. The CDR3 covers 14 residues. The CDR3 loop is CASSPGTGTDTQYF. DNA of the CDR3: TGCGCCAGCAGCCCCGGGACAGGGACAGATACGCAGTATTTT.

This clone was counted a single time. This chain links TRBV4-2 with TRBJ1-6; 9 positions match TRBD1. Trimming cost V 1 base and J 6 bases; bases outside gene matches: 4. Germline V gene lookup returns CDR1 LGHNA and CDR2 YNFKEQ. The CDR3 has 16 residues. The DNA of the CDR3 is TGTGCCAGCAGCCAAGCCGTACAGGGGGCTAATTCACCCCTCCACTTT. It is translated as CASSQAVQGANSPLHF.

This clone was seen a handful of times. The V and J genes are TRBV19 and TRBJ2-1, with 7 bases fitting TRBD2. With V trimmed by 5 bases and J by 2 bases, 6 bases remained unmatched. The V gene's germline CDR1 is LNHDA and CDR2 SQIVND (reference sequence). The CDR3 consists of 15 residues. The CDR3 nucleotides are TGTGCCAGTAGTTTTCGAGGGAGGGCCTACAATGAGCAGTTCTTC. Residues: CASSFRGRAYNEQFF.

This clone was detected only a few times. The J gene is TRBJ1-1, the V gene TRBV5-6; D is uncertain. This CDR3 contains 12 residues. Trimming pared 0 bases from V and 7 bases from J, leaving 7 bases between. CDR1 and CDR2 from the germline V gene are SGHDT and YYEEEE. CDR3 DNA: TGTGCCAGCAGCTTGGCCCACGGTGAAGCTTTCTTT. Residues: CASSLAHGEAFF. Combining the CDR3 with reference TRBV5-6 and TRBJ1-1 gives the whole variable domain DAGVTQSPTHLIKTRGQQVTLRCSPKSGHDTVSWYQQALGQGPQFIFQYYEEEERQRGNFPDRFSGHQFPNYSSELNVNALLLGDSALYLCASSLAHGEAFFGQGTRLTVV.

The gene calls are TRBV5-8 and TRBJ2-1, with a tentative D call TRBD2 (5 bases). V lost 0 bases and J lost 9, with 10 bases in between. This CDR3 region has 13 residues. CDR1 and CDR2 (germline): SGHTS, YDEGEE. The CDR3 bases are TGTGCCAGCAGCTTGGTGGGAGTGTCTGAGCAGTTCTTC. Its translation: CASSLVGVSEQFF.

The gene calls are TRBV2 and TRBJ1-1; D is uncertain. The length of the CDR3 is 15 residues. Looked up from germline, CDR1 is SNHLY and CDR2 is FYNNEI. V shed 6 bases and J shed 9 bases, with 23 bases lying between them. CDR3 residues: CASRRRREGELQAFF. The CDR3 region has the DNA TGTGCCAGCAGGAGGCGTAGGGAGGGTGAATTACAAGCTTTCTTT.

The chain is built from TRBV4-1 and TRBJ1-6; TRBD1 matches 7 bases. V gave up 3 bases and J gave up 11 bases; unmatched junction bases: 10. CDR3 size: 15 residues. Germline V gene sequence: CDR1 MGHRA, CDR2 YSYEKL. CDR3 nucleotides: TGCGCCAGCAGCCAGCCAGACAGGGAAAGGGCACCCCTCCACTTT. Amino acids: CASSQPDRERAPLHF.

This clone was seen a few times. The chain is built from TRBV6-6 and TRBJ1-2; the D gene is possibly TRBD1 (5 bases). The germline V gene has CDR1 MNHNY and CDR2 SVGAGI (reference sequence). There are 12 residues in the CDR3. Deletions cut 2 bases from V and 8 bases from J, with 9 bases between. The CDR3 DNA sequence: TGTGCCAGCAGTTACACGGGGGGGGGCTACACCTTC. Translated, it gives CASSYTGGGYTF.

V gene TRBV19 combines with J gene TRBJ2-7; tentatively, D is TRBD1 (6 bases). The CDR3 totals 15 residues. Germline CDR1 LNHDA, CDR2 SQIVND (reference sequence). Trimming removed 3 bases at V and 2 bases at J, with 14 bases between. The CDR3 DNA reads TGTGCCAGTAGTATGTCGGGCAGGGGCACCTACGAGCAGTACTTC. Translating it yields CASSMSGRGTYEQYF.

V and J are TRBV7-9 and TRBJ1-1; no reliable D call. Germline CDR1 and CDR2: SEHNR and FQNEAQ (reference sequence). Trimming removed 1 base at V and 3 bases at J, with 9 bases between. The CDR3 length is 14 residues. The CDR3 nucleotides are TGTGCCAGCAGCTTAGAGAAGGCGGACACTGAAGCTTTCTTT. Translation gives CASSLEKADTEAFF.

The chain combines TRBV7-9 with TRBJ2-3; TRBD1 might be the D (5 bases). This CDR3 has 15 amino acids. Germline V gene lookup returns CDR1 SEHNR and CDR2 FQNEAQ (reference sequence). Between the trimmed V and J ends, which lost 5 bases and 1 base, there was a span of 13 bases. The CDR3 coding sequence is TGTGCCAGCAGCCCCCGGGCAGGGCGCACAGATACGCAGTATTTT. Protein: CASSPRAGRTDTQYF.